The clone carrying this T cell receptor beta chain has more than one count but fewer than ten. The antigen is not known. Regarding the study as a whole: In terms of TCR gene usage, tumor memory CD4+ T cells clustered together with blood and lymph node memory CD4+ cells, as well as with lymph node naive CD4+ cells. The larger-cohort validation was restricted to a single TCR beta V-J rearrangement rather than whole repertoires.

Semi-nested PCR with Nested Universal Primer A followed constant-region reverse priming of full-length variable regions. Each CDR3 protein gets one entry after TCRdb re-called the 5' RACE reads with MiXCR. The sample carries about 62,000 distinct CDR3 sequences, just under 30% recorded once. Germline V CDR1 and CDR2: MNHEY, SVGEGT. The CDR3 totals 13 residues. V was shortened by 2 bases and J by 3 bases, with 8 bases between the two germline ends. Purified naive CD4+ T cells were depleted of CD25+ Tregs. The clonotype originates from a female donor with breast cancer. The sample comprised tumor-infiltrating naive CD4+ T cells sorted from the breast tumor. Subset of the sample: naive CD4+ T cells, CD4+CD45RA+CD25-. J is TRBJ2-7 and V is TRBV6-2 or TRBV6-3, with D perhaps TRBD1 (6 bases). CDR3 amino acids: CASSYQGHYEQYF. Here the CDR3 DNA reads TGTGCCAGCAGTTACCAGGGGCACTACGAGCAGTACTTC.